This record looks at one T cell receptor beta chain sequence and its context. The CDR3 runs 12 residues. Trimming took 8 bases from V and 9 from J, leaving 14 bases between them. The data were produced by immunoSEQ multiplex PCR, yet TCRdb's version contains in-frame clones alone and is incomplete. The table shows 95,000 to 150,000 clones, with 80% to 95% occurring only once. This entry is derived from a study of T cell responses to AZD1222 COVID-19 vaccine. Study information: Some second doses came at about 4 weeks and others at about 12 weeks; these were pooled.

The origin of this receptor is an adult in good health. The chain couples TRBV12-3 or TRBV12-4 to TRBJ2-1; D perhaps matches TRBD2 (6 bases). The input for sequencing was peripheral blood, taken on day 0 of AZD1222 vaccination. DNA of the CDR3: TGTGCCAGCCGATTTCTAGCGACTGAGCAGTTCTTC. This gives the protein CASRFLATEQFF.